The next 29 T cell receptor beta chains were all read from a single sample in a study of cytomegalovirus exposure and HLA in healthy donors. PCR involved 60 Vbeta and 13 Jbeta primers. TCRdb keeps only in-frame clones here, not all; method: immunoSEQ multiplex PCR. Among roughly 130,000 clones listed, about 80% were seen once. The sequencing sample was made of PBMCs. The receptors originated from a man aged 35 to 55 in good health and CMV-seronegative.

V is TRBV19 and J is TRBJ2-7; no clear D gene. The CDR3 extends over 14 amino acids. Between the trimmed V and J ends, which lost 3 bases and 9 bases, there was a span of 18 bases. Per germline, CDR1 LNHDA and CDR2 SQIVND (reference sequence). The CDR3 sequence: CASSISGEASGQYF. DNA for the CDR3: TGTGCCAGTAGTATTAGTGGCGAGGCGTCGGGGCAGTACTTC.

This rearrangement joins TRBV11-2 to TRBJ2-7, with unresolved D. Germline-derived CDR1 and CDR2 are SGHAT and FQNNGV. V shed 7 bases and J shed 3 bases, with 19 bases lying between them. CDR3 size: 15 residues. The CDR3: CASTYTTGAIYEQYF. The CDR3 DNA reads TGTGCCAGCACCTACACTACTGGAGCCATCTACGAGCAGTACTTC.

The rearrangement uses TRBV7-9 and TRBJ1-2, with 8 bases fitting TRBD1. This CDR3 contains 13 residues. Per the germline V gene, CDR1 is SEHNR and CDR2 is FQNEAQ (reference sequence). V was pared by 7 bases and J by 4 bases, with 5 bases of the junction left unmatched. CDR3 sequence reads: CASTRQGSYGYTF. The CDR3 nucleotides read TGTGCCAGCACCCGACAGGGGAGCTATGGCTACACCTTC.

The gene calls are TRBV5-1 and TRBJ2-3; 8 nucleotides line up with TRBD2. The CDR3 contains 15 residues. Germline V gives CDR1 SGHRS, CDR2 YFSETQ. Trimming cost V 2 bases and J 2 bases; bases outside gene matches: 4. CDR3 region: CASSFSGANTDTQYF. The CDR3 DNA is TGCGCCAGCAGCTTTAGCGGGGCGAACACAGATACGCAGTATTTT.

To note about this clone: This same CDR3 is encoded by further DNA sequences in the sample. The V gene is TRBV4-2, the J gene TRBJ2-7, with 14 positions matching TRBD2. V dropped 0 bases and J dropped 3; count of bases not matched to a gene: 1. The CDR3 length is 16 residues. The germline CDR1 and CDR2 sequences are LGHNA and YNFKEQ. CDR3 sequence: CASSQDGTSGSYEQYF. The CDR3 DNA follows: TGTGCCAGCAGCCAAGATGGGACTAGCGGGAGCTACGAGCAGTACTTC.

The genes are TRBV20-1 and TRBJ2-5; D gene uncertain. This CDR3 is 11 amino acids long. Germline assignment: CDR1 DFQATT and CDR2 SNEGSKA (reference sequence). The CDR3 region has the DNA TGCAGCCCCCTGAGGTCGGAGACCCAGTACTTC. Translated: CSPLRSETQYF.

This clone turned up a few times. The rearrangement uses TRBV21-1 and TRBJ1-1; the D call in the table, TRBD1, was not verified against the DNA. TRBV21-1 is a recognized pseudogene. The CDR3 runs 13 residues. The CDR3: CASSSPGQGKAFF. CDR3 DNA: TGTGCCAGCAGCTCCCCCGGCCAGGGTAAAGCTTTCTTT.

V and J are TRBV5-6 and TRBJ2-6; a possible D gene is TRBD2 (5 bases). This CDR3 comprises 15 residues. Germline V gene lookup returns CDR1 SGHDT and CDR2 YYEEEE. The V and J ends lost 0 bases and 9 bases respectively, with 13 bases between them. CDR3 nucleotides: TGTGCCAGCAGCTTGGGTGGTGGGAGTGACAACGTCCTGACTTTC. Protein product: CASSLGGGSDNVLTF.

Turning to this clone: Different DNA sequences within this sample yield the same CDR3. The chain combines TRBV19 with TRBJ1-5; 7 nucleotides agree with TRBD1. Germline trimming cut 8 bases from V and 2 bases from J; bases unmatched to any gene: 3. This CDR3 has 13 residues. Per germline, CDR1 LNHDA and CDR2 SQIVND (reference sequence). The CDR3 loop reads CASSGGGNQPQHF. For the CDR3, the DNA is TGTGCCAGTTCAGGGGGTGGCAATCAGCCCCAGCATTTT.

The V call is TRBV6-5, the J call TRBJ1-2; possible D gene TRBD1, 5 bases. Trimming pared 5 bases from V and 3 bases from J, leaving 10 bases between. From germline, CDR1 is MNHEY and CDR2 SVGAGI. This CDR3 has 13 residues. The CDR3 DNA reads TGTGCCAGCAGTAAAACGACAGACTATGGCTACACCTTC. Translating it yields CASSKTTDYGYTF.

This chain joins TRBV28 and TRBJ1-2; 8 positions agree with TRBD1. The CDR3 is made up of 17 amino acids. Germline CDR1 MDHEN, CDR2 SYDVKM. J was trimmed by 0 bases and V by 2 bases; bases with no gene match: 8. The CDR3 DNA sequence: TGTGCCAGCAGTTTAGTGGCAGGGGGCCCACCTAACTATGGCTACACCTTC. It codes for CASSLVAGGPPNYGYTF.

The genes are TRBV5-1 and TRBJ2-2, with a possible D match to TRBD2 (6 bases). Trimming shortened V by 5 bases and J by 5 bases, and 13 bases separated the two germline ends. In germline, CDR1 is SGHRS, CDR2 YFSETQ. The CDR3 runs to 14 residues. The DNA of the CDR3 is TGCGCCAGCAGTGGAGGGACTCGGACCGGGGAGCTGTTTTTT. Its protein is CASSGGTRTGELFF.

The V gene is TRBV7-8, the J gene TRBJ1-5; the D is unclear. V lost 5 bases and J 0 bases, leaving 17 bases between the germline ends. Germline loops: CDR1 SGHVS, CDR2 FQNEAQ. The CDR3 extends over 17 amino acids. The CDR3 spells CASSPRPGPDSNQPQHF. The CDR3 region has the DNA TGTGCCAGCAGCCCACGTCCAGGCCCCGATAGCAATCAGCCCCAGCATTTT.

The chain has TRBV5-1 and TRBJ2-7; 10 bases align to TRBD2. Germline CDR1 is SGHRS and CDR2 is YFSETQ. Trimming took 4 bases from V and 12 from J; bases not matched to a gene: 16. The CDR3 length is 15 residues. CDR3 residues: CASSETGTSETFRYF. CDR3 DNA: TGCGCCAGCAGCGAAACCGGGACTAGCGAGACGTTCCGGTACTTC.

V is TRBV2 and J is TRBJ2-4; TRBD1 might be the D (6 bases). Trimming removed 2 bases from V and 1 base from J, with 18 bases in between. CDR1 is SNHLY and CDR2 is FYNNEI in the germline V gene. The CDR3 loop spans 18 amino acids. Here the CDR3 reads CASSEIVGTSVAKNIQYF. CDR3 bases: TGTGCCAGCAGTGAAATTGTGGGGACATCGGTTGCCAAAAACATTCAGTACTTC.

Turning to this clone: The conserved closing phenylalanine or tryptophan is absent in this CDR3, likely reflecting a read error. CDR3 amino acids: CASSQTTTGGNSPLHV. In DNA, the CDR3 is TGTGCCAGCAGCCAAACAACGACAGGGGGCAATTCACCCCTCCACGTT. J is TRBJ1-6 and V is TRBV7-9; 10 bases match TRBD1. Germline values: CDR1 SEHNR, CDR2 FQNEAQ (reference sequence). The CDR3 has 16 amino acids. V was pared by 5 bases and J by 7 bases, with 8 bases of the junction left unmatched.

The V and J genes are TRBV5-1 and TRBJ2-1; 7 bases fit TRBD2. After removal of 1 base from V and 4 bases from J, the junction contained 5 bases not matched to a gene. In germline, CDR1 is SGHRS, CDR2 YFSETQ. The CDR3 length is 15 residues. CDR3 DNA: TGCGCCAGCAGCTTGACTAGCGCGAGTTACAATGAGCAGTTCTTC. Protein sequence: CASSLTSASYNEQFF.

The chain uses TRBV15 and TRBJ1-1; D uncertain. This CDR3 contains 13 residues. Germline loops: CDR1 LNHNV, CDR2 YYDKDF (reference sequence). V was trimmed by 0 bases and J by 6 bases, leaving 8 bases between them. The CDR3 DNA reads as TGTGCCACCAGCAGAGATGATACTTCTGAAGCTTTCTTT. Amino acid sequence: CATSRDDTSEAFF.

This clone came up a few times. The chain uses TRBV6-9 and TRBJ1-6, with 7 bases matching TRBD1. Germline V CDR1 and CDR2: MNHGY, SVAAGI. The V gene end was trimmed by 6 bases and the J gene end by 6 bases; junction bases not matched to a gene: 5. This CDR3 spans 14 amino acids. CDR3 amino acids: CASSLTGFNSPLHF. The CDR3 DNA sequence: TGTGCCAGCAGCTTGACAGGGTTTAATTCACCCCTCCACTTT.

This chain uses TRBV10-2 with TRBJ1-5; D unclear. Germline V gives CDR1 WSHSY, CDR2 SAAADI. With 3 bases removed from V and 2 bases from J, the gap between germline ends came to 11 bases. The CDR3 contains 15 residues. The CDR3 region is CASSETRKGNQPQHF. CDR3 bases: TGCGCCAGCAGTGAAACAAGAAAAGGCAATCAGCCCCAGCATTTT.

This clone appeared a few times. J is TRBJ2-1 and V is TRBV9, with TRBD1 identical over 8 bases. This CDR3 is built from 15 residues. Germline assignment: CDR1 SGDLS and CDR2 YYNGEE. With V trimmed by 0 bases and J by 4 bases, 3 bases remained unmatched. The CDR3 reads CASSVGGQVYNEQFF. The CDR3 region has the DNA TGTGCCAGCAGCGTAGGGGGACAGGTGTACAATGAGCAGTTCTTC. Filled out from reference TRBV9 and TRBJ2-1, the complete variable domain reads DSGVTQTPKHLITATGQRVTLRCSPRSGDLSVYWYQQSLDQGLQFLIQYYNGEERAKGNILERFSAQQFPDLHSELNLSSLELGDSALYFCASSVGGQVYNEQFFGPGTRLTVL.

The V gene is TRBV19, the J gene TRBJ2-1, with 11 bases aligning to TRBD2. From germline, CDR1 is LNHDA and CDR2 SQIVND (reference sequence). This CDR3 has 16 residues. Germline trimming cut 6 bases from V and 10 bases from J; bases unmatched to any gene: 14. In DNA, the CDR3 is TGTGCCAGTAGCGATCCACTCGGGACTAGCGGATGGGAGCAGTTCTTC. Its protein is CASSDPLGTSGWEQFF.

The chain uses TRBV28 and TRBJ1-4; D is undetermined. This CDR3 region has 15 residues. Looked up from germline, CDR1 is MDHEN and CDR2 is SYDVKM. V shed 5 bases and J shed 0 bases, with 10 bases lying between them. CDR3: CASSGLSATNEKLFF. CDR3 coding DNA: TGTGCCAGCAGTGGGCTGTCGGCAACTAATGAAAAACTGTTTTTT.

This rearrangement joins TRBV6-1 to TRBJ2-5; 9 positions agree with TRBD2. Germline V gene sequence: CDR1 MNHNS, CDR2 SASEGT. V lost 1 base to trimming and J lost 5 bases; unmatched junction nucleotides: 5. This CDR3 region has 15 residues. CDR3 nucleotides: TGTGCCAGCAGTGAAGGCGGGGGGGCGTGGGAGACCCAGTACTTC. Translating gives CASSEGGGAWETQYF.

The chain uses TRBV11-3 and TRBJ2-7, with 7 bases lining up with TRBD2. This CDR3 has 14 residues. Germline values: CDR1 SGHNT, CDR2 YENEEA. Trimming took 1 base from V and 6 from J; bases not matched to a gene: 6. CDR3 protein: CASSLGASGGEQYF. As DNA, the CDR3 is TGTGCCAGCAGCTTAGGCGCTAGCGGAGGCGAGCAGTACTTC.

The gene calls are TRBV5-1 and TRBJ1-3; 8 nucleotides match TRBD1. With 4 bases clipped from V and 2 bases from J, the junction kept 5 bases outside the gene matches. Germline CDR1 and CDR2: SGHRS and YFSETQ. CDR3 length: 15 residues. This CDR3 is CASSPDRATGNTIYF. The CDR3 DNA reads TGCGCCAGCAGCCCGGACAGGGCTACTGGAAACACCATATATTTT.

This chain joins TRBV7-9 and TRBJ1-4; TRBD1 matches at 8 bases. In germline, CDR1 is SEHNR, CDR2 FQNEAQ (reference sequence). This CDR3 has 15 amino acids. V shed 2 bases and J 8 bases; nucleotides not matched to a gene: 7. The CDR3 is CASSLTGGPLEKLFF. The CDR3 DNA sequence: TGTGCCAGCAGCTTAACAGGGGGGCCACTCGAAAAACTGTTTTTT.

This chain joins TRBV2 and TRBJ2-5; D is perhaps TRBD2 (5 bases). The CDR3 is 13 amino acids. The ends were cut back, 8 bases at V and 1 base at J, with 11 bases in the middle. Per the germline V gene, CDR1 is SNHLY and CDR2 is FYNNEI. For the CDR3, the DNA is TGTGCCAGCCGGGCGGGTTTCCAAGAGACCCAGTACTTC. Its translation is CASRAGFQETQYF.

The chain employs TRBV7-2 and TRBJ1-3; the D is unclear. In germline, CDR1 is SGHTA, CDR2 FQGNSA. This CDR3 spans 15 amino acids. Trimming took 5 bases from V and 0 from J, leaving 11 bases between them. The CDR3 bases are TGTGCCAGCAGCCTGCGTTCTAGCTCTGGAAACACCATATATTTT. This gives the protein CASSLRSSSGNTIYF.